Following are 19 T cell receptor beta chains from one sample sequenced in a study of Ad26.COV2.S vaccination and SARS-CoV-2 variants. Treatment given: 19 received Ad26.COV2.S at low or high dose, single or two shots; about 5 received placebo; per-sample allocation not given. The samples were gathered on day 63 after the first injection of vaccine or placebo. Clones were read by immunoSEQ multiplex PCR, and TCRdb kept only the in-frame ones, dropping some. Among over 300,000 clones listed, 80% to 90% were seen once. The specimen was peripheral blood, collected in a trial of Ad26.COV2.S vaccine versus placebo. These receptors were taken from a person aged 18-60 years who received the Ad26.COV2.S COVID-19 vaccine or a placebo.

The CDR3: CASKGGTANEKLFF. In nucleotides, the CDR3 is TGTGCCTCAAAAGGGGGGACAGCTAATGAAAAACTGTTTTTT. The J gene is TRBJ1-4, the V gene TRBV19; 7 bases are a match to TRBD1. V gave up 11 bases and J gave up 3 bases; unmatched junction bases: 9. The CDR3 is 14 amino acids. CDR1 and CDR2 from the germline V gene are LNHDA and SQIVND (reference sequence).

V gene TRBV4-3 combines with J gene TRBJ2-7; possible D gene TRBD2, 6 bases. Germline V gives CDR1 LGHNA, CDR2 YSLEER. The V gene lost 0 bases and the J gene lost 7 bases, with 16 bases spanning the gap. The CDR3 has 15 residues. The DNA for the CDR3 is TGCGCCAGCAGCCAAGAGAGGGAGGCAGGGCGGGAGCAGTACTTC. It yields the protein CASSQEREAGREQYF.

The J gene is TRBJ1-1, the V gene TRBV7-6; 7 bases fit TRBD1. Germline values: CDR1 SGHVS, CDR2 FNYEAQ. This CDR3 has 13 amino acids. The trim removed 4 bases at V and 6 bases at J, leaving 5 bases unmatched. The CDR3 sequence is CASSSGTDPEAFF. The CDR3 DNA is TGTGCCAGCAGCTCAGGGACAGACCCTGAAGCTTTCTTT.

The chain employs TRBV12-5 and TRBJ2-3; 7 nucleotides align to TRBD2. Germline lookup yields CDR1 LGHNT and CDR2 FRNRAP. The CDR3 length is 17 residues. V was pared by 7 bases and J by 5 bases, with 18 bases of the junction left unmatched. This CDR3 reads CASAQTPRDYPRDTQYF. The CDR3 region has the DNA TGTGCTAGTGCCCAGACGCCCAGGGACTACCCTCGAGATACGCAGTATTTT. The full variable domain, rest sourced from reference TRBV12-5 and TRBJ2-3, is DARVTQTPRHKVTEMGQEVTMRCQPILGHNTVFWYRQTMMQGLELLAYFRNRAPLDDSGMPKDRFSAEMPDATLATLKIQPSEPRDSAVYFCASAQTPRDYPRDTQYFGPGTRLTVL.

This chain links TRBV3-1 (or the pseudogene TRBV3-2) with TRBJ1-1, with D possibly matching TRBD1 (5 bases). The CDR3 has 16 residues. CDR1 and CDR2 from the germline V gene are LGHDT and YNNKEL (reference sequence). V shed 6 bases and J shed 1 base, with 18 bases lying between them. CDR3 nucleotides: TGTGCCAGCAGGCCACTGGACTCGGGGCAGAACACTGAAGCTTTCTTT. Its translation is CASRPLDSGQNTEAFF.

The gene calls are TRBV10-3 and TRBJ1-5; TRBD1 might be the D (6 bases). The CDR3 consists of 12 residues. Trimming pared 9 bases from V and 9 bases from J, leaving 15 bases between. Germline CDR1 is ENHRY and CDR2 is SYGVKD. Written as DNA, the CDR3 is TGTGCCATGGGGGCCGCCAAGGGGCCCCAGCATTTT. Residues: CAMGAAKGPQHF.

The chain carries TRBV15 and TRBJ1-4, with TRBD1 matching 7 bases. The germline V gene has CDR1 LNHNV and CDR2 YYDKDF (reference sequence). This CDR3 region has 16 residues. V trimming: 5 bases; J trimming: 11 bases; junction bases outside the gene matches: 17. Written as DNA, the CDR3 is TGTGCCACCAGCGCTGGGGACAGTTCAGGGGGGCGGAAACTGTTTTTT. It codes for CATSAGDSSGGRKLFF.

The chain has TRBV19 and TRBJ2-7; perhaps D is TRBD1 or TRBD2 (5 bases each). V was cut by 5 bases and J by 2 bases, with 10 bases left in between. This CDR3 is 13 amino acids long. CDR1 is LNHDA and CDR2 is SQIVND in the germline V gene (reference sequence). CDR3 protein: CASSGTGPYEQYF. The CDR3 nucleotides are TGTGCCAGTAGTGGGACGGGGCCCTACGAGCAGTACTTC.

The chain combines TRBV4-2 with TRBJ2-3; 7 bases align to TRBD2. CDR1 LGHNA and CDR2 YNFKEQ come from the germline V gene. This CDR3 is built from 17 residues. After removal of 0 bases from V and 3 bases from J, the junction contained 9 bases not matched to a gene. The CDR3 DNA follows: TGTGCCAGCAGCCAAGAGGAGGCGGGAGAGGGGACAGATACGCAGTATTTT. Translation: CASSQEEAGEGTDTQYF.

This chain uses TRBV29-1 with TRBJ2-5; 8 bases fit TRBD2. The V gene's germline CDR1 is SQVTM and CDR2 ANQGSEA. The CDR3 has 15 residues. The ends lost 2 bases at V and 6 bases at J; junction bases unmatched: 11. In nucleotides, the CDR3 is TGCAGCGTTGAACCTCGGGGGGGGAATTTGAAGACCCAGTACTTC. Its translation is CSVEPRGGNLKTQYF.

On this clone itself: At one boundary the junction diverges from the germline segment, which might be a read error. The chain employs TRBV4-1 and TRBJ1-1; no clear D gene. The CDR3 contains 12 residues. The germline V gene has CDR1 MGHRA and CDR2 YSYEKL. The CDR3 protein is CASSLVGLEREF. DNA for the CDR3: TGCGCCAGCAGCCTAGTGGGGTTGGAACGAGAATTT.

The chain couples TRBV5-5 to TRBJ2-1; 10 bases line up with TRBD2. The CDR3 spans 16 residues. The junction had 7 bases not matched to a gene; V was cut back by 4 bases and J by 3 bases. Germline values: CDR1 SGHKS, CDR2 YYEKEE (reference sequence). This CDR3 is CASSLATSGVYNEQFF. In DNA form, the CDR3 reads TGTGCCAGCAGCCTTGCCACTAGCGGGGTCTACAATGAGCAGTTCTTC.

The J gene is TRBJ2-1, the V gene TRBV29-1; D is perhaps TRBD1 or TRBD2 (5 bases each). V was cut by 7 bases and J by 8 bases, with 15 bases left in between. Germline CDR1 reads SQVTM; CDR2 reads ANQGSEA. The length of the CDR3 is 12 residues. The CDR3 nucleotides read TGCAGCGCTAGGGGACCCGTCGATGAGCAGTTCTTC. It yields the protein CSARGPVDEQFF.

This clone came up a few times. The chain uses TRBV9 and TRBJ2-5, with D uncertain. V shed 3 bases and J shed 4 bases, with 22 bases lying between them. CDR1 and CDR2 from the germline V gene are SGDLS and YYNGEE. The CDR3 has 17 amino acids. The CDR3 here is CASSEAFGQKIGETQYF. The CDR3 region has the DNA TGTGCCAGCAGCGAGGCATTCGGGCAGAAAATTGGAGAGACCCAGTACTTC.

This chain connects TRBV6-5 to TRBJ2-2, with TRBD1 as a possible D gene (6 bases). Per germline, CDR1 MNHEY and CDR2 SVGAGI. V lost 7 bases and J 0 bases, leaving 12 bases between the germline ends. CDR3 length: 15 amino acids. The CDR3 nucleotides read TGTGCCAGCACCCCCGGACAGCCGAACACCGGGGAGCTGTTTTTT. Translated: CASTPGQPNTGELFF.

In the case of this clone: One junction end disagrees with the germline gene, perhaps due to a read error. The rearrangement links TRBV6-5 to TRBJ2-3; TRBD2 matches 8 bases. The germline CDR1 and CDR2 sequences are MNHEY and SVGAGI. The CDR3 is 12 residues long. The CDR3 sequence is CATVGLVPKGDF. The CDR3 region has the DNA TGTGCCACCGTGGGACTAGTGCCTAAGGGGGATTTT.

This clone was seen more than once but under ten times. The chain combines TRBV6-5 with TRBJ2-7; tentatively, D is TRBD1 (6 bases). The germline V gene encodes CDR1 MNHEY and CDR2 SVGAGI. Trimming shortened V by 6 bases and J by 12 bases, and 15 bases separated the two germline ends. This CDR3 contains 11 residues. CDR3: CASSNRQVWYF. The CDR3 DNA reads as TGTGCCAGCAGCAACCGACAGGTTTGGTACTTC.

This clone was recorded only once. The chain combines TRBV10-3 with TRBJ2-5; either TRBD1 or TRBD2 may supply D (6 bases each). The V end was cut by 2 bases, the J end by 5 bases, with 12 bases between. This CDR3 has 14 residues. The germline CDR1 and CDR2 sequences are ENHRY and SYGVKD. The DNA of the CDR3 is TGTGCCATCAGTGAGGTCGGGGGCGGGGAGACCCAGTACTTC. Translating it yields CAISEVGGGETQYF.

The gene calls are TRBV19 and TRBJ1-2, with a possible D match to TRBD1 (5 bases). V shed 2 bases and J shed 7 bases, with 17 bases lying between them. Germline V lookup: CDR1 LNHDA, CDR2 SQIVND (reference sequence). This CDR3 contains 15 residues. The DNA of the CDR3 is TGTGCCAGTAGTATATTACAGGACAACTTGGGTGGCTACACCTTC. This codes for CASSILQDNLGGYTF. The full variable domain, its missing parts supplied by reference TRBV19 and TRBJ1-2, is DGGITQSPKYLFRKEGQNVTLSCEQNLNHDAMYWYRQDPGQGLRLIYYSQIVNDFQKGDIAEGYSVSREKKESFPLTVTSAQKNPTAFYLCASSILQDNLGGYTFGSGTRLTVV.